This T cell receptor (beta chain) was sequenced in a study of cytomegalovirus exposure and HLA in healthy donors. Study summary: The same platform as the approximately 670 first-cohort repertoires was used for the 100 to 150 validation repertoires, a later analysis reported.

Study observations and caveats: In vitro experiments confirmed that a few CMV-associated chains were specific for CMV antigens. Per published reports, the classifier diagnosed cytomegalovirus status with high specificity and sensitivity. Some public TCRs appeared in many individuals, while most sequences were rare.

Assay: immunoSEQ multiplex PCR; the TCRdb copy retains only in-frame clones and omits some. The sample records 150,000 to 250,000 clones, about 81% being singletons. As for this clone: The antigen is unknown.

The V segment lost 2 bases and the J segment 4 bases; nucleotides outside the gene matches: 8. The germline V gene has CDR1 MNHNY and CDR2 SVGAGI (reference sequence). The CDR3 has 16 residues. Sequencing used PBMCs. The rearrangement links TRBV6-6 to TRBJ2-5; TRBD1 aligns across 9 bases. The TCR comes from a woman aged 30 to 39 in good health and CMV-seronegative. CDR3 sequence (DNA): TGTGCCAGCAGTTACGCCGGGACAGGGAAGGGAGAGACCCAGTACTTC. Its protein is CASSYAGTGKGETQYF.